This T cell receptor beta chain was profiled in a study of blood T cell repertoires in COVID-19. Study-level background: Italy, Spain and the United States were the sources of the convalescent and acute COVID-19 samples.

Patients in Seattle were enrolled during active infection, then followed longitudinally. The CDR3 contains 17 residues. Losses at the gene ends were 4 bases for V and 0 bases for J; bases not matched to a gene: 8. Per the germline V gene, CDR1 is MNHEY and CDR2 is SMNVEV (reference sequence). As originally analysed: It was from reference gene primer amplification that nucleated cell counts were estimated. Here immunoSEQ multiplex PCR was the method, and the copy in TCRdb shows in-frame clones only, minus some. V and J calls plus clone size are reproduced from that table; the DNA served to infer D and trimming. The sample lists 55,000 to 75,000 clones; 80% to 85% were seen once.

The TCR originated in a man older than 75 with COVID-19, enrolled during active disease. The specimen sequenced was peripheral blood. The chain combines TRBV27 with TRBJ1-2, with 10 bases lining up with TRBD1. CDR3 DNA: TGTGCCAGCAGTTCCCGGACAGGGGGGGTTTCTAACTATGGCTACACCTTC. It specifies CASSSRTGGVSNYGYTF.